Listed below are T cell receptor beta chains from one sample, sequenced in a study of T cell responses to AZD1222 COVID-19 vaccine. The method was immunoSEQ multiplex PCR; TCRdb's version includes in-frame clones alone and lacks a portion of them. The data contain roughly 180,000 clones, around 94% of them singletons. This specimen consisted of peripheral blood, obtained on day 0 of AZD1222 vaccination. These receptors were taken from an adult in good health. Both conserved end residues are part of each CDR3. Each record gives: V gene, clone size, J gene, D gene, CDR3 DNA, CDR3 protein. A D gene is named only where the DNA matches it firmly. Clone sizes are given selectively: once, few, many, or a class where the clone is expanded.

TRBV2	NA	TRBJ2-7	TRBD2	TGTGCCAGCAGGCCTGATAGCGGGACACCCTACGAGCAGTACTTC	CASRPDSGTPYEQYF
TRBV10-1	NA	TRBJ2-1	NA	TGCGCCAGCAGTTACTCGGGGAGCTCCTACAATGAGCAGTTCTTC	CASSYSGSSYNEQFF
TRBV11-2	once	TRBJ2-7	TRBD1	TGTGCCAGCAGCCCGAGGACAGGGTTGACGCTCGAGCAGTACTTC	CASSPRTGLTLEQYF
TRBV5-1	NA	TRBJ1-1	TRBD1	TGCGCCAGCAGCTTGGTTGGGACAGGGGATGCGAACACTGAAGCTTTCTTT	CASSLVGTGDANTEAFF
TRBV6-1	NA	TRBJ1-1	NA	TGTGCCAGCAGTGAAAACCCTACTTTGAACACTGAAGCTTTCTTT	CASSENPTLNTEAFF
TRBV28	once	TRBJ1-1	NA	TGTGCCAGCAGTTTTCAGATGAACACTGAAGCTTTCTTT	CASSFQMNTEAFF
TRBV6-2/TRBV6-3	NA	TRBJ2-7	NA	TGTGCCAGCAGTTACGCGGGTACCTACGAGCAGTACTTC	CASSYAGTYEQYF
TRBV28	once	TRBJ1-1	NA	TGTGCCAGCAGTTTAATAACGGTGAACACTGAAGCTTTCTTT	CASSLITVNTEAFF
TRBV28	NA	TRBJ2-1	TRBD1	TGTGCCAGTTGGGACAGGGGTTACAATGAGCAGTTCTTC	CASWDRGYNEQFF
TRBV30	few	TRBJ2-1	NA	TGTGCCTGGAGGCCACAGGGAGGGGGACACAATGAGCAGTTCTTC	CAWRPQGGGHNEQFF
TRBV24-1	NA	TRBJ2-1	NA	TGTGCCACCAGTGGGGGGAAGTCCTACAATGAGCAGTTCTTC	CATSGGKSYNEQFF
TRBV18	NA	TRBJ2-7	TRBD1	TGTGCCAGCTCACCTAGAGGGACAGGGGGATCGAGCTCCTACGAGCAGTACTTC	CASSPRGTGGSSSYEQYF
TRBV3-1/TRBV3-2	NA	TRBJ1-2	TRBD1	TGTGCCAGCAGCCAAGATAGGGGGACAGGGCATGGCTACACCTTC	CASSQDRGTGHGYTF
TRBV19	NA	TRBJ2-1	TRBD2	TGTGCCAGTAGTCAAACTCTAGCGGGAGGGAGCTCCTACAATGAGCAGTTCTTC	CASSQTLAGGSSYNEQFF
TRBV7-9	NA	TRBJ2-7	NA	TGTGCCAGCAGCTTAGAAGGAGCCTACTACGAGCAGTACTTC	CASSLEGAYYEQYF
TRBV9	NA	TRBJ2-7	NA	TGTGCCAGCAGCGTAGAAGGAGGAGGTAGCGGCCGAACCTACGAGCAGTACTTC	CASSVEGGGSGRTYEQYF
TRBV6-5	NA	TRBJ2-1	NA	TGTGCCAGCAGAGAGCCCCCCTTGACTGAGCAGTTCTTC	CASREPPLTEQFF
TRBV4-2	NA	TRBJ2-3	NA	TGTGCCAGCAGCCCCGACCCCGGTACGCAGTATTTT	CASSPDPGTQYF
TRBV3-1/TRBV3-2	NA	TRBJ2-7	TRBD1	TGTGCCAGCAGCCCGACGGACAGGTCTCCGCAGTACTTC	CASSPTDRSPQYF
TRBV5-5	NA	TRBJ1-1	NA	TGTGCCAGCAGCTCGGGGGGGACCCTGAACACTGAAGCTTTCTTT	CASSSGGTLNTEAFF
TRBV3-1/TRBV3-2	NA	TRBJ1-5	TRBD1	TGTGCCAGCAGCCAGGGGACAGTTAGCAATCAGCCCCAGCATTTT	CASSQGTVSNQPQHF
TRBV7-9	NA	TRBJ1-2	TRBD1	TGTGCCAGCAGCAACAGGGGTTCACACTATGGCTACACCTTC	CASSNRGSHYGYTF
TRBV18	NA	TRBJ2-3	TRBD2	TGTGCCAGCTCATCGTCAAGCGGGAGGAGCACAGATACGCAGTATTTT	CASSSSSGRSTDTQYF
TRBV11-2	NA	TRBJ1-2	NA	TGTGCCAGCAGCTCCTACCGGGGCCCCCCGAGACTCTATGGCTACACCTTC	CASSSYRGPPRLYGYTF
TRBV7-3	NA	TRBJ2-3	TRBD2	TGTGCCAGCAGCGCTAGCGGGAGGTTCACAGATACGCAGTATTTT	CASSASGRFTDTQYF
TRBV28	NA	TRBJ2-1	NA	TGTGCCAGCACGGGGGAAGCCCCCTACAATGAGCAGTTCTTC	CASTGEAPYNEQFF
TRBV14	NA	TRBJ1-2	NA	TGTGCCAGCAGCCAAGCGAAACAGCACTATGGCTACACCTTC	CASSQAKQHYGYTF
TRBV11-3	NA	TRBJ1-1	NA	TGTGCCAGCAGCTCTGACACAAACACTGAAGCTTTCTTT	CASSSDTNTEAFF
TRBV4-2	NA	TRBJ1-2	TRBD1	TGTGCCAGCAGCCAAGACCCAGGGGGTTATGGCTACACCTTC	CASSQDPGGYGYTF
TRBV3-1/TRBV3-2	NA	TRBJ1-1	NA	TGTGCCAGCAGCCAAGACCGGGTAGTTGAAGCTTTCTTT	CASSQDRVVEAFF
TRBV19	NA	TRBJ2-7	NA	TGTGCCAGTAGTATTAGACGGATCTCCTACGAGCAGTACTTC	CASSIRRISYEQYF
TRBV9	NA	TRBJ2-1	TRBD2	TGTGCCAGCAGCCTACAGACTAGCGGGAGGTCCGTCTACAATGAGCAGTTCTTC	CASSLQTSGRSVYNEQFF
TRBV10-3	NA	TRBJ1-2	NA	TGTGCCATCAGTGGGGACGAAGGCTATGGCTACACCTTC	CAISGDEGYGYTF
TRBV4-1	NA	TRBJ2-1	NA	TGCGCCAGCAGCCAAGATTTAACTGAGCAGTTCTTC	CASSQDLTEQFF
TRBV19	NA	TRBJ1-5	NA	TGTGCCAGTAGTGAGGTCGGTTTCAATCAGCCCCAGCATTTT	CASSEVGFNQPQHF
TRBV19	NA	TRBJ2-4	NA	TGTGCCAGTAGTCTGACTTTAGCCAAAAACATTCAGTACTTC	CASSLTLAKNIQYF
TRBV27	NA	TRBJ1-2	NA	TGTGCCAGCAGTCCAAGAGTCTCATGGGATGGCTACACCTTC	CASSPRVSWDGYTF
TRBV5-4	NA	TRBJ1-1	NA	TGTGCCAGCAGCTTGGGTTTGTGGCAGGGGAACACTGAAGCTTTCTTT	CASSLGLWQGNTEAFF
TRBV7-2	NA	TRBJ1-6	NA	TGTGCCAGCAGCGCGGGCCTCGGGAATTCACCCCTCCACTTT	CASSAGLGNSPLHF
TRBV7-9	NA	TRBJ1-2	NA	TGTGCCAGCAGCTTAGGTCGGGATTCCTATGGCTACACCTTC	CASSLGRDSYGYTF
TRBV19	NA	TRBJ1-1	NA	TGTGCCAGTAGTACCGAGGGGCCCCCAGGTGAAGCTTTCTTT	CASSTEGPPGEAFF
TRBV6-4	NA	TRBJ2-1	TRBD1	TGTGCCAGCAGTGACTCGACAGGGAACAATGAGCAGTTCTTC	CASSDSTGNNEQFF
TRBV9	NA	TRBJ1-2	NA	TGTGCCAGCAGCGCCCCCCGACAGTTGAACAACTATCGCTACACCTTC	CASSAPRQLNNYRYTF
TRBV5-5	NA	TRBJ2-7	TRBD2	TGTGCCACCTCTAAACTAGCGGGAGTCATGGGCGAGCAGTACTTC	CATSKLAGVMGEQYF
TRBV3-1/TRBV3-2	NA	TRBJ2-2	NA	TGTGCCAGCAGCCATTCTGGGGAGCTGTTTTTT	CASSHSGELFF
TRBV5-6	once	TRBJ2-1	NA	TGTGCCAGCAGCCGTCTAGCGTCCGATGAGCAGTTCTTC	CASSRLASDEQFF
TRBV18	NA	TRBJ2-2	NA	TGTGCCAGCTCACCTCAATCCACCAACACCGGGGAGCTGTTTTTT	CASSPQSTNTGELFF
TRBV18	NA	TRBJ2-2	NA	TGTGCCAGCTCACCCCTGGGGATCGGGGGCACCGGGGAGCTGTTTTTT	CASSPLGIGGTGELFF
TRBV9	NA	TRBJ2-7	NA	TGTGCCAGCAGCCCCCAATGGGAGACCTACGAGCAGTACTTC	CASSPQWETYEQYF